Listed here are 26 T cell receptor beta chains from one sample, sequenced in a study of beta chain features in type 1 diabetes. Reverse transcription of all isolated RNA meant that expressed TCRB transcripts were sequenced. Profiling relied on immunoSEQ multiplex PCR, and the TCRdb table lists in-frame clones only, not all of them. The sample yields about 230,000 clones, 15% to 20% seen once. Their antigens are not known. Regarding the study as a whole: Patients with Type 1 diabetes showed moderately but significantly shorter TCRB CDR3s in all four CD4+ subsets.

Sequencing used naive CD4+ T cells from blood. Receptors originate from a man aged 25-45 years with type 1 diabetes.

The DNA of the CDR3 is TGTGCCAGAGAGCTCATCAAGGGGAATGAGCAGTTCTTC. Translated, it gives CARELIKGNEQFF. The chain couples TRBV7-8 to TRBJ2-1; TRBD1 might be the D (5 bases). V dropped 9 bases and J dropped 7 bases, with 16 bases sitting between them. Germline-derived CDR1 and CDR2 are SGHVS and FQNEAQ. The CDR3 sequence is 13 residues long. The complete variable domain, with remaining parts taken from reference TRBV7-8 and TRBJ2-1, reads GAGVSQSPRYKVAKRGQDVALRCDPISGHVSLFWYQQALGQGPEFLTYFQNEAQLDKSGLPSDRFFAERPEGSVSTLKIQRTQQEDSAVYLCARELIKGNEQFFGPGTRLTVL.

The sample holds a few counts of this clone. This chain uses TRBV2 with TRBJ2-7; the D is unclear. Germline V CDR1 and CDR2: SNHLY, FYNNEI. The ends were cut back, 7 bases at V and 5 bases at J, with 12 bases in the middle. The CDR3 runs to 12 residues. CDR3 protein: CASKTLVDEQYF. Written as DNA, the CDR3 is TGTGCCAGCAAAACCTTGGTGGACGAGCAGTACTTC.

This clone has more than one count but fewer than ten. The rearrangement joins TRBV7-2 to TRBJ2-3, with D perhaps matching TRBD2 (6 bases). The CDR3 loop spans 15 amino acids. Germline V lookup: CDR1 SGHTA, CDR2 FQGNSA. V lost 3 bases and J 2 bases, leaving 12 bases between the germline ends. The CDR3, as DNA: TGTGCCAGCAGCTTGCGGCGGGATCTCACAGATACGCAGTATTTT. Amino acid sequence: CASSLRRDLTDTQYF.

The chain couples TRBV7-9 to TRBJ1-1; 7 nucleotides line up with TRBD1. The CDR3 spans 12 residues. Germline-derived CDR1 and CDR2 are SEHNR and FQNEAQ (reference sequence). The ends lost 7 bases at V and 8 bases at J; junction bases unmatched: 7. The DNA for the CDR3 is TGTGCCAGCACCTACCAACAGGGGGAAGCTTTCTTT. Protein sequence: CASTYQQGEAFF.

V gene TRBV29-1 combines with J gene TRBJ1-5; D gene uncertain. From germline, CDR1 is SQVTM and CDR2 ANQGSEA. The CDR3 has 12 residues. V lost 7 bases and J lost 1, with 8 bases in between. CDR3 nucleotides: TGCAGCGCCGGCTGGAGCAATCAGCCCCAGCATTTT. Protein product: CSAGWSNQPQHF.

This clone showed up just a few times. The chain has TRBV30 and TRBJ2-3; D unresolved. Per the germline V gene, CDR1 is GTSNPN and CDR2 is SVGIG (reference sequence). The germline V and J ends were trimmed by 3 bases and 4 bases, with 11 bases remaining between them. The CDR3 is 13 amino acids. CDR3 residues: CAWRDTIPDTQYF. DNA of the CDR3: TGTGCCTGGAGGGATACAATTCCAGATACGCAGTATTTT.

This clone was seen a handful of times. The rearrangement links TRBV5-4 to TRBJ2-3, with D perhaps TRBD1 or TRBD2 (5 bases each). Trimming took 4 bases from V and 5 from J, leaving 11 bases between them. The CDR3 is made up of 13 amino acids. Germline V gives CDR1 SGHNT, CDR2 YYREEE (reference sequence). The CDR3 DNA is TGTGCCAGCAGCCCCTTTGGGGGAGATACGCAGTATTTT. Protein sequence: CASSPFGGDTQYF.

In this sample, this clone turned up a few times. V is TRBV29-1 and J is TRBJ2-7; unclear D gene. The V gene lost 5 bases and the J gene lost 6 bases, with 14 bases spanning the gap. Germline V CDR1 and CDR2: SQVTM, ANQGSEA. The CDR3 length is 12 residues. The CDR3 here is CSVLAWAAEQYF. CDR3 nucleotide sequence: TGCAGCGTTCTGGCTTGGGCGGCCGAGCAGTACTTC.

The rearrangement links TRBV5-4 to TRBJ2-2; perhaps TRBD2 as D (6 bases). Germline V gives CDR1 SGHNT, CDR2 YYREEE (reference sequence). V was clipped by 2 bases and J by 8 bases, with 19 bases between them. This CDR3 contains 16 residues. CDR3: CASSFRLASSKGELFF. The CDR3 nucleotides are TGTGCCAGCAGCTTCAGGCTAGCGTCCTCCAAAGGGGAGCTGTTTTTT. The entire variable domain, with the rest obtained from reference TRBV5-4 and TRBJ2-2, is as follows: ETGVTQSPTHLIKTRGQQVTLRCSSQSGHNTVSWYQQALGQGPQFIFQYYREEENGRGNFPPRFSGLQFPNYSSELNVNALELDDSALYLCASSFRLASSKGELFFGEGSRLTVL.

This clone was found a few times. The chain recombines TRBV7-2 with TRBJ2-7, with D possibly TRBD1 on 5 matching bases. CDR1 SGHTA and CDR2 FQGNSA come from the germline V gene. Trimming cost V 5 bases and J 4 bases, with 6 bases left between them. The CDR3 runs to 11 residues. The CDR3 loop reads CASSHRYEQYF. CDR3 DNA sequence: TGTGCCAGCAGCCACAGGTACGAGCAGTACTTC.

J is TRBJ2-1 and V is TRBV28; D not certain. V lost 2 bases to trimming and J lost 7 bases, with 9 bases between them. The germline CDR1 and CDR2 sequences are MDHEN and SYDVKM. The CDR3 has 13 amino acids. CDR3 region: CASSLMSPNEQFF. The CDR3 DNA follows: TGTGCCAGCAGTTTAATGTCCCCAAATGAGCAGTTCTTC.

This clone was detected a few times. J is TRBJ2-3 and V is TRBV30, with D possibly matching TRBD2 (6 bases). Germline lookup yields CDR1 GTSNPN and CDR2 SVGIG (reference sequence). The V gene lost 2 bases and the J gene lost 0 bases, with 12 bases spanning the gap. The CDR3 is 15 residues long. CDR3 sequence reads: CAWSLQRVSTDTQYF. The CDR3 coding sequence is TGTGCCTGGAGTCTCCAGCGGGTTAGCACAGATACGCAGTATTTT.

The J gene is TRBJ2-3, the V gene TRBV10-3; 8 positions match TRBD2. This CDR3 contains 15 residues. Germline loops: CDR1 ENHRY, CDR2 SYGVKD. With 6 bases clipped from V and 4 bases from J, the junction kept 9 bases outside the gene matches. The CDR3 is CAIRERESGPDTQYF. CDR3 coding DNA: TGTGCCATCAGGGAGCGGGAGAGCGGGCCAGATACGCAGTATTTT.

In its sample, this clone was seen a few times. CDR3 region: CASSAQSEKLFF. In nucleotides, the CDR3 is TGTGCCAGCAGTGCACAGTCGGAAAAACTGTTTTTT. V is TRBV25-1 and J is TRBJ1-4; D remains unclear. This CDR3 has 12 amino acids. CDR1 and CDR2 (germline): MGHDK, SYGVNS. V dropped 4 bases and J dropped 8 bases, with 8 bases sitting between them.

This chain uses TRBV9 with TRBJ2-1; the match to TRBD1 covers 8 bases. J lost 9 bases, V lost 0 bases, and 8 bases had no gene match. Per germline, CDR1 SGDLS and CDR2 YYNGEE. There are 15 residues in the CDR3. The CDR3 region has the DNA TGTGCCAGCAGCGTAGTGGGCAGGGGGCAGGGTGAGCAGTTCTTC. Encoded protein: CASSVVGRGQGEQFF.

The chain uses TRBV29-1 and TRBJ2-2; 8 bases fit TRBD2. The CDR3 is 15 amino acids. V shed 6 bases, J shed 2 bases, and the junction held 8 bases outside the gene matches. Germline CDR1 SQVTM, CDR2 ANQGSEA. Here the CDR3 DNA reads TGCAGCGTGATCAGAGCGGGGGTAAACACCGGGGAGCTGTTTTTT. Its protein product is CSVIRAGVNTGELFF.

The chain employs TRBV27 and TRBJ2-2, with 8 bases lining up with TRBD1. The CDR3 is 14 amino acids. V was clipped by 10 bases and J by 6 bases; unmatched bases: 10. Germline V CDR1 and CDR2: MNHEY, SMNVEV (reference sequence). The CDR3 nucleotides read TGTGCCACCCGGCTACAGGGGGAGGCCGGGGAGCTGTTTTTT. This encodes CATRLQGEAGELFF.

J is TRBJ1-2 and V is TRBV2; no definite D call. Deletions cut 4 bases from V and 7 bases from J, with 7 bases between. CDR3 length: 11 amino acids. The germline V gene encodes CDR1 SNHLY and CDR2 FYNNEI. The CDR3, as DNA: TGTGCCAGCAGTGCTGGGGTTGGCTACACCTTC. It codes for CASSAGVGYTF.

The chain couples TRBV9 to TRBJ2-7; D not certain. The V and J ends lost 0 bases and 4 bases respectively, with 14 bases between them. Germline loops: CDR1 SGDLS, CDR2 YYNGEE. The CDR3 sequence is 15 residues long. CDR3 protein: CASSVGAAEMYEQYF. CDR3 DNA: TGTGCCAGCAGCGTAGGGGCAGCAGAAATGTACGAGCAGTACTTC.

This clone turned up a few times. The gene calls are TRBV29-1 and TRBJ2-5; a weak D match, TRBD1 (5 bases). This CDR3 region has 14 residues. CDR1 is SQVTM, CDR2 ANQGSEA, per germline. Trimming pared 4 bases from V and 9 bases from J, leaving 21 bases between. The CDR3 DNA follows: TGCAGCGTTGCTGGGGCGCGCCGCCTCCTATCCCAGTACTTC. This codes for CSVAGARRLLSQYF.

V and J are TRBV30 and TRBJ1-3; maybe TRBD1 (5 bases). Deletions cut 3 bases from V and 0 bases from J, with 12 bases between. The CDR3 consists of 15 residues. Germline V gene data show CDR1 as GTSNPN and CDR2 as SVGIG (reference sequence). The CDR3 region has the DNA TGTGCCTGGAGCTTACACGGGACCTCTGGAAACACCATATATTTT. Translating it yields CAWSLHGTSGNTIYF.

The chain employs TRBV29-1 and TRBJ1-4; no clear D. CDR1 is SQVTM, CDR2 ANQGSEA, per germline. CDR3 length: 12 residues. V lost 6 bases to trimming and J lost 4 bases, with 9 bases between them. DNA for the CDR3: TGCAGCGTAGGAAAGTATAATGAAAAACTGTTTTTT. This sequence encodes CSVGKYNEKLFF.

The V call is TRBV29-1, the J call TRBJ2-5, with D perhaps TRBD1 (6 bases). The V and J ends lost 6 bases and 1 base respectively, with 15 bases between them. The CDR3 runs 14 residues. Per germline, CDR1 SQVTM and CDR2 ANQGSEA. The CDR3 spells CSVLDSGSQETQYF. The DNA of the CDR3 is TGCAGCGTCCTGGACAGCGGCTCCCAAGAGACCCAGTACTTC.

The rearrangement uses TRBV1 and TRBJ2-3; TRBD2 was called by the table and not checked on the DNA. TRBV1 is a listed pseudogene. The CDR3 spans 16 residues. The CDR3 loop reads CTSSHLPRLAPDTQYF. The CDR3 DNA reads TGCACCAGCAGCCATCTCCCCCGACTAGCCCCAGATACGCAGTATTTT.

This CDR3 is CASSPGLRAEAFF. The CDR3, as DNA: TGTGCCAGCTCTCCAGGGTTGCGGGCTGAAGCTTTCTTT. The chain joins TRBV18 to TRBJ1-1; possibly TRBD1 for D (5 bases). This CDR3 is 13 amino acids long. Germline CDR1 is KGHSH and CDR2 is LQKENI. V shed 6 bases and J shed 6 bases, with 14 bases lying between them.

CDR3 bases: TGTGCCAGCAGCCAAGATCGGCCCTTTCAAGAGACCCAGTACTTC. Protein product: CASSQDRPFQETQYF. The rearrangement uses TRBV14 and TRBJ2-5; unclear D gene. Per germline, CDR1 SGHDN and CDR2 FVKESK. The CDR3 loop spans 15 amino acids. Trimming shortened V by 0 bases and J by 2 bases, and 10 bases separated the two germline ends.